Shown below are 8 T cell receptor beta chains from a single sample sequenced in a study of blood T cell repertoires in COVID-19. Assay used: immunoSEQ multiplex PCR; TCRdb lists only in-frame clones, some missing. The repertoire holds about 150,000 clones, with approximately 82% as singletons. The sequenced material came from peripheral blood. The source is a man in his 60s who had recovered from COVID-19.

The J gene is TRBJ2-5, the V gene TRBV4-3, with 10 bases fitting TRBD1. Germline V lookup: CDR1 LGHNA, CDR2 YSLEER. J was trimmed by 10 bases and V by 4 bases; bases with no gene match: 9. The CDR3 totals 14 residues. CDR3 region: CASSPQTGTGVQYF. CDR3 DNA: TGCGCCAGCAGCCCCCAAACCGGGACAGGGGTCCAGTACTTC.

This clone was recorded once. This sequence joins TRBV6-4 and TRBJ2-3, with D possibly being TRBD2 (7 bases). There are 15 residues in the CDR3. The V and J ends lost 2 bases and 2 bases respectively, with 11 bases between them. Germline V gene sequence: CDR1 MRHNA, CDR2 SNTAGT. The DNA for the CDR3 is TGTGCCAGCAGTGACGGGGGGGGCGACACAGATACGCAGTATTTT. Amino acids: CASSDGGGDTDTQYF.

The chain is built from TRBV29-1 and TRBJ2-7; possibly TRBD1 for D (5 bases). Trimming cost V 4 bases and J 4 bases, with 11 bases left between them. CDR3 size: 12 residues. CDR1 and CDR2 (germline): SQVTM, ANQGSEA. CDR3 sequence (DNA): TGCAGCGTTGCGCAGGGCCCGTACGAGCAGTACTTC. Translating it yields CSVAQGPYEQYF.

The CDR3 DNA is TGTGCCAGCAGTTTCCACCCCGCGAGACAGGGCATACACTTT. Its translation: CASSFHPARQGIHF. V usage is TRBV6-2 or TRBV6-3 and J usage is TRBJ1-6; 7 nucleotides line up with TRBD1. Germline V gene lookup returns CDR1 MNHEY and CDR2 SVGEGT. The V segment lost 4 bases and the J segment 19 bases; nucleotides outside the gene matches: 16. This CDR3 is built from 14 residues.

This rearrangement joins TRBV18 to TRBJ1-4; no clear D gene. The germline gives CDR1 KGHSH, CDR2 LQKENI. The CDR3 extends over 14 amino acids. With 4 bases removed from V and 6 bases from J, the gap between germline ends came to 12 bases. The DNA of the CDR3 is TGTGCCAGCTCACTTTACCCGAGGGATGAAAAACTGTTTTTT. Its translation is CASSLYPRDEKLFF. Variable domain in full (rest from reference TRBV18 and TRBJ1-4): NAGVMQNPRHLVRRRGQEARLRCSPMKGHSHVYWYRQLPEEGLKFMVYLQKENIIDESGMPKERFSAEFPKEGPSILRIQQVVRGDSAAYFCASSLYPRDEKLFFGSGTQLSVL.

This clone showed up just once. The chain combines TRBV12-3 or TRBV12-4 with TRBJ2-3; no clear D. This CDR3 is 12 amino acids long. Trimming left V 5 bases short and J 13 bases short, with 16 bases between. CDR3 sequence: CASSPAPVEEYF. The CDR3 DNA follows: TGTGCCAGCAGTCCCGCTCCTGTAGAGGAGTATTTT.

The rearrangement uses TRBV7-2 and TRBJ1-4, with D uncertain. The V gene's germline CDR1 is SGHTA and CDR2 FQGNSA. Trimming stripped 2 bases from V and 4 bases from J, with 8 bases between. This CDR3 is 14 amino acids long. CDR3 loop: CASSLRGFNEKLFF. The CDR3 nucleotides are TGTGCCAGCAGCTTAAGAGGCTTTAATGAAAAACTGTTTTTT.

This clone was seen only once. The chain carries TRBV6-5 and TRBJ2-1, with unresolved D. The CDR3 totals 15 residues. V lost 4 bases and J 0 bases, leaving 10 bases between the germline ends. Germline V lookup: CDR1 MNHEY, CDR2 SVGAGI. Written as DNA, the CDR3 is TGTGCCAGCAGTTCCCTAGGAAGCTCCTACAATGAGCAGTTCTTC. This encodes CASSSLGSSYNEQFF.